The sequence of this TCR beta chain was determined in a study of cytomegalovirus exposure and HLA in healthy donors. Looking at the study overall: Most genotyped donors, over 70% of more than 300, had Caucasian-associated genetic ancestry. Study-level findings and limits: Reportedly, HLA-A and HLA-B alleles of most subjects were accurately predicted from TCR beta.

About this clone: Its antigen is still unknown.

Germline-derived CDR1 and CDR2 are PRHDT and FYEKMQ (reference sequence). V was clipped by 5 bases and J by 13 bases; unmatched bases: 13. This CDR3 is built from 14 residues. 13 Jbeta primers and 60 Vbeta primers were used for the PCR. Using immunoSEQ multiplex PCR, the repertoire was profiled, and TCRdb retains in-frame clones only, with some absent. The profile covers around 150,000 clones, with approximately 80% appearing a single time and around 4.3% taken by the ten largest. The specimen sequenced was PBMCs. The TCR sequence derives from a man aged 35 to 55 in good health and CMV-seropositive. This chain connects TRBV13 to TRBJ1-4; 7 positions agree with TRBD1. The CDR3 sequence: CASSPYRQGNGLFF. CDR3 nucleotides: TGTGCCAGCAGCCCCTATCGACAGGGAAACGGACTGTTTTTT. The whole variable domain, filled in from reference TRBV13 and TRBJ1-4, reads AAGVIQSPRHLIKEKRETATLKCYPIPRHDTVYWYQQGPGQDPQFLISFYEKMQSDKGSIPDRFSAQQFSDYHSELNMSSLELGDSALYFCASSPYRQGNGLFFGSGTQLSVL.